This entry lists 27 T cell receptor beta chains sequenced from one sample in a study of regulatory T cells in long-lasting Graves disease. Time point defined: newly diagnosed GD, antithyroid drugs for less than 3 months. The TCR library was prepared using RNA isolated from PBMCs. Investigators prepared the TCR beta libraries by applying iRepertoire HTBI primers and Arm-PCR of CDR3 regions. TCRdb itself ran the multiplex PCR reads through MiXCR, one entry per CDR3 protein. The sample has roughly 560,000 distinct CDR3 sequences, roughly 15% seen once. These data also formed part of another study, on T cells in Graves' hyperthyroidism and ophthalmopathy.

The material was peripheral blood mononuclear cells (PBMCs), obtained at new diagnosis, from a patient treated with antithyroid drugs. These receptors came from a woman aged 35-65 years with Graves disease.

This clonotype was counted a few times. The chain employs TRBV10-3 and TRBJ1-5, with a possible D match to TRBD1 (6 bases). CDR3 length: 12 residues. Germline-derived CDR1 and CDR2 are ENHRY and SYGVKD. V gave up 8 bases and J gave up 7 bases, with 12 bases separating them. The CDR3 DNA is TGTGCCATCGCAGGGGTGGGGCAGCCCCAGCATTTT. This encodes CAIAGVGQPQHF.

This clonotype was detected ten times or more. The V call is TRBV27, the J call TRBJ1-1; TRBD1 matches 7 bases. The junction had 8 bases not matched to a gene; V was cut back by 6 bases and J by 4 bases. The CDR3 spans 14 residues. The germline CDR1 and CDR2 sequences are MNHEY and SMNVEV (reference sequence). Here the CDR3 reads CASSLSGGGTEAFF. The CDR3 bases are TGTGCCAGCAGCCTGTCAGGGGGAGGCACTGAAGCTTTCTTT.

The gene calls are TRBV2 and TRBJ2-3; 8 bases are shared with TRBD2. The DNA end is more similar to TRBJ2-5, so the J call may be wrong. Germline-derived CDR1 and CDR2 are SNHLY and FYNNEI. The CDR3 has 17 residues. As DNA, the CDR3 is TGTGCCAGCAGTGGAAGACGAGAGCGGGAGTGGCGGGAGACCCAGTACTTC. Its translation: CASSGRREREWRETQYF.

The chain combines TRBV18 with TRBJ2-4, with D maybe TRBD2 (6 bases). With 2 bases removed from V and 0 bases from J, the gap between germline ends came to 11 bases. Germline V gives CDR1 KGHSH, CDR2 LQKENI. CDR3 length equals 16 residues. DNA of the CDR3: TGTGCCAGCTCACCAAAAGGAGGGCTAGCCAAAAACATTCAGTACTTC. Residues: CASSPKGGLAKNIQYF.

This clonotype was picked up many times. This sequence joins TRBV18 and TRBJ1-2; D is uncertain. The V gene's germline CDR1 is KGHSH and CDR2 LQKENI. The CDR3 consists of 13 residues. Trimming left V 3 bases short and J 3 bases short, with 8 bases between. Here the CDR3 reads CASSPTDDYGYTF. The CDR3 DNA is TGTGCCAGCTCACCTACGGACGACTATGGCTACACCTTC.

The V gene is TRBV12-3 or TRBV12-4, the J gene TRBJ2-5; TRBD1 might be the D (6 bases). The length of the CDR3 is 12 residues. V was clipped by 6 bases and J by 8 bases, with 13 bases between them. This CDR3 reads CASSTDGTTQYF. As DNA, the CDR3 is TGTGCCAGCAGCACGGATGGGACAACCCAGTACTTC.

This clonotype was seen ten or more times. As DNA, the CDR3 is TGTGCCAGCAGACCAGGAAGCTCCTACAATGAGCAGTTCTTC. It is translated as CASRPGSSYNEQFF. V is TRBV28 and J is TRBJ2-1; no definite D call. The CDR3 totals 14 residues. Trimming took off 6 bases at V and 0 bases at J, with 9 bases between the two ends. Per the germline V gene, CDR1 is MDHEN and CDR2 is SYDVKM.

The V gene is TRBV6-7, the J gene TRBJ2-7; D is possibly TRBD1 (6 bases). TRBV6-7 is annotated as an ORF whose role is uncertain. Trimming took off 1 base at V and 8 bases at J, with 15 bases between the two ends. This CDR3 is built from 14 residues. CDR3 sequence reads: CASSYFRQVVKQYF. The CDR3, as DNA: TGTGCCAGCAGTTACTTCAGACAGGTTGTAAAGCAGTACTTC.

This clonotype was seen repeatedly, ten times or more. The junction and the germline gene differ at one end; a read error may be behind it. This rearrangement joins TRBV4-1 to TRBJ1-5; the D is unclear. Germline V gene sequence: CDR1 MGHRA, CDR2 YSYEKL. This CDR3 comprises 15 residues. The CDR3 here is CASSQEETGFQPQHF. The CDR3, as DNA: TGTGCCAGCAGCCAAGAAGAGACGGGATTTCAGCCCCAGCATTTT.

This clonotype was recorded at least ten times. An end of the junction does not agree with germline; a read error may underlie this. V gene TRBV5-1 combines with J gene TRBJ2-7, with TRBD1 matching over 9 bases. Germline V gene lookup returns CDR1 SGHRS and CDR2 YFSETQ. This CDR3 has 14 residues. CDR3 residues: CASSFGTGSYEQYF. CDR3 DNA: TGTGCCAGCAGCTTCGGGACAGGGTCGTACGAGCAGTACTTC.

This clonotype was counted only a few times. This clone may be a read error of a much larger clone one base away. The chain employs TRBV13 and TRBJ2-7; 8 nucleotides agree with TRBD1. Germline values: CDR1 PRHDT, CDR2 FYEKMQ (reference sequence). The CDR3 covers 13 residues. CDR3 amino acids: CASSLAGGGERYF. CDR3 DNA sequence: TGTGCCAGCAGCTTAGCAGGGGGCGGCGAGCGGTACTTC.

This clonotype has at least ten counts. The chain recombines TRBV13 with TRBJ1-1; the D gene is possibly TRBD1 (6 bases). This CDR3 has 15 residues. Germline V gene lookup returns CDR1 PRHDT and CDR2 FYEKMQ (reference sequence). Trimming pared 4 bases from V and 1 base from J, leaving 13 bases between. The CDR3 DNA reads TGTGCCAGCAGCTCCCCGACACAGGGGAACACTGAAGCTTTCTTT. Protein sequence: CASSSPTQGNTEAFF. The whole variable domain, filled in from reference TRBV13 and TRBJ1-1, reads AAGVIQSPRHLIKEKRETATLKCYPIPRHDTVYWYQQGPGQDPQFLISFYEKMQSDKGSIPDRFSAQQFSDYHSELNMSSLELGDSALYFCASSSPTQGNTEAFFGQGTRLTVV.

The V call is TRBV9, the J call TRBJ2-2, with D uncertain. This CDR3 is 11 amino acids long. Trimming took off 7 bases at V and 5 bases at J, with 6 bases between the two ends. The germline V gene has CDR1 SGDLS and CDR2 YYNGEE. CDR3 region: CASGSTGELFF. In DNA form, the CDR3 reads TGTGCCAGCGGTAGTACCGGGGAGCTGTTTTTT.

This clonotype appeared many times. The chain uses TRBV28 and TRBJ2-1, with 9 bases aligning to TRBD2. There are 16 residues in the CDR3. Trimming took 7 bases from V and 2 from J; bases not matched to a gene: 9. Looked up from germline, CDR1 is MDHEN and CDR2 is SYDVKM. CDR3 sequence (DNA): TGTGCCAGCATCATCGGTGGCGGGGGGGCCTACAATGAGCAGTTCTTC. The encoded protein is CASIIGGGGAYNEQFF.

This clonotype was recorded at least ten times. This chain uses TRBV12-3 or TRBV12-4 with TRBJ2-7, with no clear D. The V gene lost 2 bases and the J gene lost 6 bases, with 11 bases spanning the gap. CDR3 length equals 13 residues. The CDR3 DNA follows: TGTGCCAGCAGTTTAAATTCTCCGGGCGAGCAGTACTTC. This encodes CASSLNSPGEQYF.

This clonotype was seen at least ten times. The chain uses TRBV5-8 and TRBJ2-7; 7 nucleotides align to TRBD1. Trimming took 1 base from V and 5 from J; bases not matched to a gene: 9. The germline gives CDR1 SGHTS, CDR2 YDEGEE. The CDR3 extends over 15 amino acids. In DNA form, the CDR3 reads TGTGCCAGCAGCTTGTGGTCACAGGGGAACCACGAGCAGTACTTC. It specifies CASSLWSQGNHEQYF.

The rearrangement joins TRBV6-1 to TRBJ2-7; no clear D. The CDR3 sequence is 12 residues long. Trimming removed 6 bases from V and 6 bases from J, with 12 bases in between. Germline-derived CDR1 and CDR2 are MNHNS and SASEGT. In DNA, the CDR3 is TGTGCCAGCAGGGACGTTGGGCTCGAGCAGTACTTC. It translates to CASRDVGLEQYF.

This clonotype was picked up a small number of times. CDR3 residues: CAISESGTGREQYF. CDR3 nucleotides: TGTGCCATCAGTGAGTCGGGGACAGGGCGGGAGCAGTACTTC. V usage is TRBV10-3 and J usage is TRBJ2-7; 9 bases agree with TRBD1. This CDR3 is 14 amino acids long. CDR1 is ENHRY, CDR2 SYGVKD, per germline. Unmatched junction bases numbered 4, after V lost 0 bases and J lost 7 bases.

In its sample, this clonotype was seen many times. The V gene is TRBV7-2, the J gene TRBJ2-3; 10 positions agree with TRBD2. The CDR3 covers 16 residues. V lost 4 bases and J lost 2; bases outside the gene matches: 6. Germline lookup yields CDR1 SGHTA and CDR2 FQGNSA. CDR3 sequence: CASSSLAGLLTDTQYF. In DNA form, the CDR3 reads TGTGCCAGCAGCTCACTAGCGGGACTTCTCACAGATACGCAGTATTTT.

On this clonotype itself: A read error may explain this, as a much larger clone is one base away. The V gene is TRBV12-3 or TRBV12-4, the J gene TRBJ2-4, with TRBD1 identical over 7 bases. Unmatched junction bases numbered 16, after V lost 4 bases and J lost 13 bases. This CDR3 comprises 15 residues. As DNA, the CDR3 is TGTGCCAGCAGTTCCCAGACAGGGACATACAATGAGCAGTACTTC. This gives the protein CASSSQTGTYNEQYF.

This chain connects TRBV10-3 to TRBJ1-2; no clear D. Trimming took off 4 bases at V and 6 bases at J, with 12 bases between the two ends. This CDR3 comprises 13 residues. Germline V gene data show CDR1 as ENHRY and CDR2 as SYGVKD. CDR3 bases: TGTGCCATCAGTGCGATGGGGAAGAATGGCTACACCTTC. Protein sequence: CAISAMGKNGYTF.

This clonotype was seen ten or more times. The rearrangement links TRBV2 to TRBJ1-2; D gene ambiguous. The length of the CDR3 is 15 residues. V dropped 3 bases and J dropped 0 bases, with 11 bases sitting between them. CDR1 is SNHLY and CDR2 is FYNNEI in the germline V gene. The CDR3, as DNA: TGTGCCAGCAGTGAGGCCTTGGGTGCTAACTATGGCTACACCTTC. Its protein product is CASSEALGANYGYTF.

This clonotype was seen more than once but under ten times. J is TRBJ2-7 and V is TRBV5-1; D assignment may be TRBD1 or TRBD2 (6 bases each). CDR1 is SGHRS and CDR2 is YFSETQ in the germline V gene. CDR3 length: 17 amino acids. The V and J ends lost 0 bases and 3 bases respectively, with 19 bases between them. CDR3 region: CASSLANSAGHYYEQYF. The CDR3 nucleotides are TGCGCCAGCAGCTTGGCCAATTCGGCGGGACACTACTACGAGCAGTACTTC.

This rearrangement joins TRBV27 to TRBJ2-3; D remains ambiguous. Germline V gene sequence: CDR1 MNHEY, CDR2 SMNVEV (reference sequence). The V end lost 0 bases, the J end lost 1 base, and 5 bases lay between the germline ends. CDR3 length: 14 amino acids. CDR3 region: CASSLSQGTDTQYF. CDR3 coding DNA: TGTGCCAGCAGTTTATCCCAGGGCACAGATACGCAGTATTTT.

This clonotype appeared a few times. V usage is TRBV4-1 and J usage is TRBJ1-2; the match to TRBD1 covers 8 bases. Germline lookup yields CDR1 MGHRA and CDR2 YSYEKL. The junction had 5 bases not matched to a gene; V was cut back by 3 bases and J by 8 bases. This CDR3 contains 13 residues. DNA of the CDR3: TGCGCCAGCAGCCAGGGACAGGTCGGGGGCTACACCTTC. This gives the protein CASSQGQVGGYTF.

This clonotype was seen a handful of times. The J gene is TRBJ1-1, the V gene TRBV19; tentative D call: TRBD1 (6 bases). Germline V gene sequence: CDR1 LNHDA, CDR2 SQIVND (reference sequence). The CDR3 spans 14 residues. Trimming removed 6 bases at V and 4 bases at J, with 15 bases between. The CDR3 protein is CASRMQQGTTEAFF. The CDR3 DNA sequence: TGTGCCAGTAGGATGCAACAGGGTACCACTGAAGCTTTCTTT.

CDR3 DNA: TGTGCCAGCAGCGCTCTAGGGGTGTTTGGGGCTTTCTTT. Residues: CASSALGVFGAFF. The chain recombines TRBV4-2 with TRBJ1-1, with D maybe TRBD1 (5 bases). Germline-derived CDR1 and CDR2 are LGHNA and YNFKEQ. Trimming left V 5 bases short and J 11 bases short, with 18 bases between. There are 13 residues in the CDR3.